The rows below give T cell receptor beta chains drawn from one sample of a study of blood T cell repertoires in COVID-19. TCRdb keeps only in-frame clones here, not all; method: immunoSEQ multiplex PCR. This sample has hundreds of thousands of clones, with 89% found just once. Sequenced: peripheral blood. The receptor set was obtained from a woman in her 30s with COVID-19, enrolled during active disease. Both conserved end residues are part of each CDR3. Each record gives: clone size, CDR3 length, J gene, D gene, V gene, CDR3 protein, CDR3 DNA. A D gene is named only where the DNA matches it firmly. Clone size, where shown, is once, few, many, or a class for clones that have expanded.

>-|13|TRBJ1-1|TRBD1|TRBV5-4
CASSLTGDGEAFF
TGTGCCAGCAGCTTAACAGGGGACGGTGAAGCTTTCTTT
>-|14|TRBJ2-1|-|TRBV6-2/TRBV6-3
CASSHRTARNEQFF
TGTGCCAGCAGCCACAGGACCGCCCGCAATGAGCAGTTCTTC
>-|18|TRBJ2-2|TRBD2|TRBV5-3
CARILAGALHSNTGELFF
TGTGCCCGAATACTAGCGGGGGCCCTGCATTCGAACACCGGGGAGCTGTTTTTT
>-|15|TRBJ1-4|-|TRBV19
CASSISGTGGEKLFF
TGTGCCAGTAGTATCTCCGGGACGGGAGGGGAAAAACTGTTTTTT
>-|13|TRBJ1-1|-|TRBV4-3
CASSQAGATEAFF
TGCGCCAGCAGCCAAGCTGGGGCGACTGAAGCTTTCTTT
>-|8|TRBJ1-1|-|TRBV27
CASIFSPF
TGTGCCAGCATCTTTAGTCCTTTT
>-|12|TRBJ1-2|-|TRBV5-1
CASSNRVGGYTF
TGCGCCAGCAGTAACAGGGTCGGGGGCTACACCTTC
>few|13|TRBJ2-7|-|TRBV2
CASSRRQVGEQYF
TGTGCCAGCAGTAGGAGGCAGGTGGGTGAGCAGTACTTC
>once|12|TRBJ1-4|-|TRBV24-1
CATSRPGEKLFF
TGTGCCACCAGCAGGCCAGGGGAAAAACTGTTTTTT
>-|15|TRBJ1-5|TRBD1|TRBV9
CASSGTGGVNQPQHF
TGTGCCAGCAGCGGGACAGGGGGCGTCAATCAGCCCCAGCATTTT
>-|13|TRBJ1-2|-|TRBV2
CASTPRLRGGYTF
TGTGCCAGCACGCCCCGATTGAGGGGGGGCTACACCTTC
>once|15|TRBJ2-1|TRBD2|TRBV7-9
CASSLDGGASNEQFF
TGTGCCAGCAGCTTAGACGGGGGGGCCAGCAATGAGCAGTTCTTC
>-|15|TRBJ1-2|TRBD1|TRBV28
CASRRASTGGAGYTF
TGTGCCAGCAGAAGGGCGTCAACAGGGGGCGCAGGCTACACCTTC
>-|16|TRBJ1-2|-|TRBV5-1
CASSQQTGQTNYGYTF
TGCGCCAGCAGCCAGCAGACTGGTCAGACTAACTATGGCTACACCTTC
>-|15|TRBJ1-3|-|TRBV9
CASSGVTGRGNTIYF
TGTGCCAGCAGCGGGGTTACAGGGCGCGGAAACACCATATATTTT
>-|14|TRBJ1-1|-|TRBV19
CASSIGRLNTEAFF
TGTGCCAGTAGTATAGGGAGGCTGAACACTGAAGCTTTCTTT